These T cell receptor beta chains were read from a single sample in a study of cytomegalovirus exposure and HLA in healthy donors. Libraries were prepared by immunoSEQ multiplex PCR; TCRdb keeps only in-frame clonotypes and omits some of them. The sample comprises 110,000 to 150,000 clones, about 70% of which are singletons, and roughly 2% rests with the top ten. The sequenced sample consisted of PBMCs. The origin of the receptors is an older woman in good health and CMV-seropositive. Both conserved end residues are part of each CDR3. D genes are given only for firm matches. Part of the rows lack a size; the others show once, few, many or a class for expanded clones.

TRBJ1-2	TRBV5-8	.	once	CASSLGTYSNYGYTF	TGTGCCAGCAGCTTGGGGACTTACTCTAACTATGGCTACACCTTC
TRBJ2-7	TRBV6-1	.	.	CASSGRTDPGGEQYF	TGTGCCAGCAGTGGGAGGACAGACCCAGGTGGGGAGCAGTACTTC
TRBJ2-3	TRBV29-1	TRBD1	.	CSVGTGAFSTDTQYF	TGCAGCGTTGGGACAGGTGCCTTCAGCACAGATACGCAGTATTTT
TRBJ1-2	TRBV27	.	.	CASSQQGGYGYTF	TGTGCCAGCAGTCAACAGGGCGGGTATGGCTACACCTTC
TRBJ1-2	TRBV7-9	TRBD1	once	CASSDGQGATNYGYTF	TGTGCCAGCAGCGACGGACAGGGGGCGACTAACTATGGCTACACCTTC
TRBJ1-1	TRBV6-1	TRBD1	once	CASSNRGSEAFF	TGTGCCAGCAGTAACAGGGGGTCGGAAGCTTTCTTT
TRBJ1-3	TRBV2	.	.	CASSVGSSGNTIYF	TGTGCCAGCAGTGTGGGCAGCTCTGGAAACACCATATATTTT
TRBJ2-5	TRBV5-1	TRBD1	once	CASSLGGQGRETQYF	TGCGCCAGCAGCTTGGGCGGACAGGGGAGAGAGACCCAGTACTTC
TRBJ2-3	TRBV27	.	.	CASSFGAVSTDTQYF	TGTGCCAGCAGTTTTGGGGCGGTGAGCACAGATACGCAGTATTTT
TRBJ2-2	TRBV7-3	TRBD1	few	CASSPQTGINTGELFF	TGTGCCAGCAGCCCCCAGACAGGGATCAACACCGGGGAGCTGTTTTTT
TRBJ2-3	TRBV5-4	TRBD2	.	CASRRAGPPDTQYF	TGTGCCAGCAGGAGAGCGGGACCACCGGATACGCAGTATTTT
TRBJ1-5	TRBV4-1	.	few	CASSQGEGQPYQPQHF	TGCGCCAGCAGCCAAGGGGAAGGACAGCCATATCAGCCCCAGCATTTT
TRBJ1-5	TRBV19	.	.	CASSFRTAFNQPQHF	TGTGCCAGTAGTTTCCGGACAGCGTTCAATCAGCCCCAGCATTTT
TRBJ2-3	TRBV2	TRBD2	.	CASIQTSGKADTQYF	TGTGCCAGCATCCAGACTAGCGGGAAAGCAGATACGCAGTATTTT
TRBJ1-1	TRBV11-2	.	.	CASSLDWGLSGGAFF	TGTGCCAGCAGCTTAGATTGGGGACTGTCTGGGGGGGCTTTCTTT
TRBJ1-1	TRBV30	.	.	CAWNRAMMNTEAFF	TGTGCCTGGAATCGAGCGATGATGAACACTGAAGCTTTCTTT
TRBJ2-2	TRBV29-1	TRBD2	.	CSAREGAGELFF	TGCAGCGCGCGGGAGGGCGCCGGGGAGCTGTTTTTT
TRBJ2-2	TRBV5-1	.	once	CASSPTGQTTGELFF	TGCGCCAGCAGCCCAACCGGACAGACCACCGGGGAGCTGTTTTTT
TRBJ1-2	TRBV6-1	TRBD1	.	CASSESGQGGYGYTF	TGTGCCAGCAGTGAATCGGGACAGGGGGGCTATGGCTACACCTTC
TRBJ2-7	TRBV19	.	.	CASSMRLTYEQYF	TGTGCCAGTAGTATGCGACTTACTTACGAGCAGTACTTC
TRBJ1-2	TRBV21-1	.	.	CASSKANGYYGYTF	TGTGCCAGCAGCAAAGCGAACGGGTACTATGGCTACACCTTC
TRBJ2-1	TRBV18	TRBD2	.	CASSHTSGQDNEQFF	TGTGCCAGCTCTCATACTAGCGGCCAAGACAATGAGCAGTTCTTC
TRBJ1-3	TRBV30	.	.	CAWTPAGKGNTIYF	TGTGCCTGGACCCCCGCGGGGAAAGGAAACACCATATATTTT
TRBJ2-1	TRBV19	TRBD2	few	CASKAAGEQNEQFF	TGTGCCAGTAAAGCAGCGGGAGAGCAAAATGAGCAGTTCTTC
TRBJ1-2	TRBV5-6	TRBD1	.	CASSAGVDRVSYGYTF	TGTGCCAGCAGCGCAGGGGTGGACAGGGTGAGCTATGGCTACACCTTC
TRBJ1-6	TRBV6-1	.	.	CASSEQGGKSPLHF	TGTGCCAGCAGTGAACAGGGAGGCAAGTCACCCCTCCACTTT
TRBJ2-3	TRBV28	TRBD1	.	CASSRRGQDTQYF	TGTGCCAGCAGCCGAAGGGGGCAGGATACGCAGTATTTT
TRBJ1-1	TRBV19	.	.	CASRGQDTEAFF	TGTGCCAGTAGGGGGCAAGACACTGAAGCTTTCTTT
TRBJ2-2	TRBV28	.	few	CASSSPRTENTGELFF	TGTGCCAGCAGTTCCCCTAGGACAGAGAACACCGGGGAGCTGTTTTTT
TRBJ1-5	TRBV28	.	once	CASSLPGGAGQPQHF	TGTGCCAGCAGCCTCCCGGGGGGCGCGGGTCAGCCCCAGCATTTT
TRBJ2-1	TRBV28	.	once	CASSLGDRYNEQFF	TGTGCCAGCAGTTTGGGCGACCGGTACAATGAGCAGTTCTTC
TRBJ1-2	TRBV28	.	few	CASRAGGRAISYGYTF	TGTGCCAGCAGGGCCGGGGGGAGGGCGATAAGCTATGGCTACACCTTC
TRBJ2-3	TRBV7-3	TRBD2	.	CASSSSGGLTDTQYF	TGTGCCAGCAGCTCCAGCGGGGGCCTCACAGATACGCAGTATTTT
TRBJ2-3	TRBV4-1	TRBD2	.	CASSQSGGRAPDTQYF	TGCGCCAGCAGCCAATCGGGCGGGAGGGCCCCAGATACGCAGTATTTT
TRBJ1-2	TRBV28	TRBD1	.	CAGRDRGQKKDYGYTF	TGTGCCGGGCGGGACAGGGGGCAGAAGAAGGACTATGGCTACACCTTC
TRBJ1-1	TRBV5-1	TRBD1	.	CASSSRDRGVRGNTEAFF	TGCGCCAGCAGCTCCCGGGACAGAGGAGTTCGCGGGAACACTGAAGCTTTCTTT
TRBJ1-1	TRBV5-1	.	.	CASSPTGNTEAFF	TGCGCCAGCAGCCCAACGGGGAACACTGAAGCTTTCTTT
TRBJ2-7	TRBV6-1	TRBD1	.	CASSRGQGPYEQYF	TGTGCCAGCAGTAGAGGACAGGGGCCCTACGAGCAGTACTTC
TRBJ1-2	TRBV28	.	.	CASSPRTKNYGYTF	TGTGCCAGCAGCCCTCGAACAAAAAATTATGGCTACACCTTC
TRBJ2-3	TRBV30	TRBD2	.	CAWSGLAGPPDTQYF	TGTGCCTGGAGTGGCCTAGCGGGGCCCCCAGATACGCAGTATTTT
TRBJ2-1	TRBV5-1	TRBD2	.	CASSLAPGSGSFNEQFF	TGCGCCAGCAGCTTGGCCCCAGGTAGCGGGAGTTTCAATGAGCAGTTCTTC
TRBJ1-4	TRBV29-1	TRBD1	once	CSVGDRGEKLFF	TGCAGCGTTGGGGACAGGGGTGAAAAACTGTTTTTT
TRBJ2-2	TRBV7-9	TRBD2	once	CASTSGGTGELFF	TGTGCCAGCACCTCGGGGGGGACCGGGGAGCTGTTTTTT
TRBJ1-1	TRBV6-5	.	.	CASWTAINTEAFF	TGTGCCAGCTGGACAGCCATCAACACTGAAGCTTTCTTT
TRBJ1-1	TRBV29-1	.	few	CSVSEGGSTEAFF	TGCAGCGTTTCGGAGGGGGGGAGCACTGAAGCTTTCTTT
TRBJ2-1	TRBV29-1	.	many	CSVEVGSHNEQFF	TGCAGCGTTGAGGTAGGGAGCCACAATGAGCAGTTCTTC